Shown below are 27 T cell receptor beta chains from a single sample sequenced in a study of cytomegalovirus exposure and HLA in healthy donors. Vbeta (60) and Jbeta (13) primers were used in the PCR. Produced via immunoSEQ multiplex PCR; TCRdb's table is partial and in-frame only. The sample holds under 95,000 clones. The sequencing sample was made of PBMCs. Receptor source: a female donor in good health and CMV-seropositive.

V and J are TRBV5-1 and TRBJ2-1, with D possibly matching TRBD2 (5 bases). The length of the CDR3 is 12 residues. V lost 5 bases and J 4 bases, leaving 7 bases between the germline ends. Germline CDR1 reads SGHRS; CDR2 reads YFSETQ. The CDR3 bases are TGCGCCAGCAGGAGCGGATACAATGAGCAGTTCTTC. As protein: CASRSGYNEQFF.

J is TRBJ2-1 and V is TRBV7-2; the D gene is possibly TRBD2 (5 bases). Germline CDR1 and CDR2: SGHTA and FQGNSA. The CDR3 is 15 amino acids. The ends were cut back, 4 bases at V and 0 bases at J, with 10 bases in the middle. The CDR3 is CASSSGSSSYNEQFF. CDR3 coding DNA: TGTGCCAGCAGCTCGGGATCCAGCTCCTACAATGAGCAGTTCTTC.

The CDR3 loop reads CASSARTTGGQLGEAFF. CDR3 DNA sequence: TGTGCCAGCAGTGCAAGAACGACAGGGGGGCAACTTGGGGAAGCTTTCTTT. This rearrangement joins TRBV28 to TRBJ1-1; 9 nucleotides align to TRBD1. This CDR3 comprises 17 residues. Germline CDR1 reads MDHEN; CDR2 reads SYDVKM. V was clipped by 5 bases and J by 8 bases; unmatched bases: 18.

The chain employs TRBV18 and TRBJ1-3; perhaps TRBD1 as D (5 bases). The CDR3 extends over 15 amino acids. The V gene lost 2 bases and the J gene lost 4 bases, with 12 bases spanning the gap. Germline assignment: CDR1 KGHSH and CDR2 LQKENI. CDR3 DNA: TGTGCCAGCTCACCAACAAGGACAATAGGAAACACCATATATTTT. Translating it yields CASSPTRTIGNTIYF.

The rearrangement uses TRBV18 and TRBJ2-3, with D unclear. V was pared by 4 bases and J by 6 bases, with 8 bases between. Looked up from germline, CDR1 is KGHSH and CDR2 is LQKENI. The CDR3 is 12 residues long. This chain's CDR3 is CASSRRVDTQYF. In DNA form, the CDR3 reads TGTGCCAGCTCACGCCGGGTCGATACGCAGTATTTT.

CDR3 nucleotides: TGTGCCAGTAGTATAGAACCCTTAGGGGATTATGGCTACACCTTC. Protein product: CASSIEPLGDYGYTF. This sequence joins TRBV19 and TRBJ1-2, with D possibly TRBD1 on 5 matching bases. The CDR3 runs to 15 residues. CDR1 and CDR2 (germline): LNHDA, SQIVND (reference sequence). V was cut by 0 bases and J by 5 bases, with 13 bases left in between.

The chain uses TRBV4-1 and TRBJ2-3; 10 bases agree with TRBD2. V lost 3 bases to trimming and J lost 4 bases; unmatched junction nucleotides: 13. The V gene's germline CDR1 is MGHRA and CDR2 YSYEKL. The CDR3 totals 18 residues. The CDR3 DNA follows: TGCGCCAGCAGCCAGGTGATGGGCCTAGCGGGGGTCCCAGATACGCAGTATTTT. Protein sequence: CASSQVMGLAGVPDTQYF.

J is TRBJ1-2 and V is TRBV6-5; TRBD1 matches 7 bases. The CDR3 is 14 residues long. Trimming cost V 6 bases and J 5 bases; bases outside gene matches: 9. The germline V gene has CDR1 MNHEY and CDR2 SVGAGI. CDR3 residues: CASRGTGTAYGYTF. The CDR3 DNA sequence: TGTGCCAGCAGGGGCACCGGGACAGCGTATGGCTACACCTTC.

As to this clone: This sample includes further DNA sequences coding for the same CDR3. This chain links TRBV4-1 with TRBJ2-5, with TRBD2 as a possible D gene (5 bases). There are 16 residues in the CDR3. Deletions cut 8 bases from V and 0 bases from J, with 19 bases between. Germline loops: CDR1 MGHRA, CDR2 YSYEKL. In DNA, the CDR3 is TGCGCCAGCGCAAGTCCGGGAACAACTTACCAAGAGACCCAGTACTTC. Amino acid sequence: CASASPGTTYQETQYF.

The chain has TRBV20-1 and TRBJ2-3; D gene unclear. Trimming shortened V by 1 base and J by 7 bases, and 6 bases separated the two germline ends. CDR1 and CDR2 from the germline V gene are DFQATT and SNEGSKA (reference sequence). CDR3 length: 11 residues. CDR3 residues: CSARGTNTQYF. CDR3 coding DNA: TGCAGTGCTAGAGGAACTAATACGCAGTATTTT.

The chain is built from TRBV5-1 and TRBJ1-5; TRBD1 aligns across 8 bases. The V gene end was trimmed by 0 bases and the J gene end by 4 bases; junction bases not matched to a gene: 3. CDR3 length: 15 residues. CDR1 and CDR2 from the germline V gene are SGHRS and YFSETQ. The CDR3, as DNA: TGCGCCAGCAGCTTGGGGGGACAGGATAATCAGCCCCAGCATTTT. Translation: CASSLGGQDNQPQHF.

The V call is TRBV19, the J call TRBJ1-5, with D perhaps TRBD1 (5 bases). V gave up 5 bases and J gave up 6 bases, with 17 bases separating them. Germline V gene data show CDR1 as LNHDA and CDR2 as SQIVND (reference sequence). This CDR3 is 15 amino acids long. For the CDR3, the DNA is TGTGCCAGTAGTTTGATGGGGCATCCGGGTCAGCCCCAGCATTTT. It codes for CASSLMGHPGQPQHF.

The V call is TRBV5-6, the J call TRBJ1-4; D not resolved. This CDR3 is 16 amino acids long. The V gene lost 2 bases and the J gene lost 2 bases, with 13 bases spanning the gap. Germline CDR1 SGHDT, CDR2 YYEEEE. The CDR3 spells CASSLGGGPTNEKLFF. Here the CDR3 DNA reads TGTGCCAGCAGCTTAGGTGGAGGGCCCACTAATGAAAAACTGTTTTTT.

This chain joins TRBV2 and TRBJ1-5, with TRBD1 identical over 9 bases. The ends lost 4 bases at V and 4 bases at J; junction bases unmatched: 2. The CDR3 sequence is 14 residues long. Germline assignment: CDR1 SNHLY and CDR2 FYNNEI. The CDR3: CASSGTGENQPQHF. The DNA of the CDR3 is TGTGCCAGCAGTGGGACAGGGGAAAATCAGCCCCAGCATTTT.

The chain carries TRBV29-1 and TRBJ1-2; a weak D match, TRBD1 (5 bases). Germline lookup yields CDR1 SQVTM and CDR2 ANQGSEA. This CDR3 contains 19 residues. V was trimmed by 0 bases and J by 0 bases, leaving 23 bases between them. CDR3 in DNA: TGCAGCGTTGAAGATGGTGCCCCTAAGGGCAGGGCAACTAACTATGGCTACACCTTC. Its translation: CSVEDGAPKGRATNYGYTF.

The chain's CDR3 is CASSSDRGSIQYF. Here the CDR3 DNA reads TGTGCCAGCAGTTCCGACAGGGGCAGCATTCAGTACTTC. J is TRBJ2-4 and V is TRBV6-5; 8 bases line up with TRBD1. V dropped 4 bases and J dropped 9; count of bases not matched to a gene: 5. Germline CDR1 is MNHEY and CDR2 is SVGAGI. CDR3 length equals 13 residues.

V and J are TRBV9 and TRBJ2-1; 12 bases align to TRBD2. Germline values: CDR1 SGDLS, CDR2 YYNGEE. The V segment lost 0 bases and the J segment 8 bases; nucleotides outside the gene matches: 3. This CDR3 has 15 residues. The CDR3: CASSVGTSGVHEQFF. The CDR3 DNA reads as TGTGCCAGCAGCGTAGGGACTAGCGGGGTGCATGAGCAGTTCTTC.

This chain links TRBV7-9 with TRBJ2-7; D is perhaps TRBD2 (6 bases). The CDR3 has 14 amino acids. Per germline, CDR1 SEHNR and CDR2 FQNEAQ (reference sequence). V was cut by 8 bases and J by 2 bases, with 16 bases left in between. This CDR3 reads CASGSSVPTYEQYF. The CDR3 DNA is TGTGCCAGCGGATCTAGCGTACCCACCTACGAGCAGTACTTC. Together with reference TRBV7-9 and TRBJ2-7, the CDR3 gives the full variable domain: DTGVSQNPRHKITKRGQNVTFRCDPISEHNRLYWYRQTLGQGPEFLTYFQNEAQLEKSRLLSDRFSAERPKGSFSTLEIQRTEQGDSAMYLCASGSSVPTYEQYFGPGTRLTVT.

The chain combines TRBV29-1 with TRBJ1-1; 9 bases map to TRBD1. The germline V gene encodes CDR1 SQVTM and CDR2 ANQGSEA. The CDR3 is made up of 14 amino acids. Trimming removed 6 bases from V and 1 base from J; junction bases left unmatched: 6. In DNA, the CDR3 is TGCAGCGTCTCACAGGGGGCGCGGAACACTGAAGCTTTCTTT. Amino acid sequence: CSVSQGARNTEAFF.

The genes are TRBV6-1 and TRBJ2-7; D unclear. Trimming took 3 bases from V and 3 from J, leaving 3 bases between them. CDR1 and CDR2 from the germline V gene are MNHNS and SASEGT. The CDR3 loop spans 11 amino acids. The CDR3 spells CASSDVYEQYF. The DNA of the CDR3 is TGTGCCAGCAGTGACGTCTACGAGCAGTACTTC.

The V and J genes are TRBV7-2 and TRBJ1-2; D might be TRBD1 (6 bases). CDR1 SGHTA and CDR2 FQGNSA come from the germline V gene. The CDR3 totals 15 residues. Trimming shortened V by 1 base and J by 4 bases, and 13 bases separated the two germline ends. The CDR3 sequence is CASSLDRAEAYGYTF. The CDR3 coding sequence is TGTGCCAGCAGCTTAGACAGGGCCGAAGCCTATGGCTACACCTTC. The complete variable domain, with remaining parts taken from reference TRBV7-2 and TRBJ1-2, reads GAGVSQSPSNKVTEKGKDVELRCDPISGHTALYWYRQSLGQGLEFLIYFQGNSAPDKSGLPSDRFSAERTGGSVSTLTIQRTQQEDSAVYLCASSLDRAEAYGYTFGSGTRLTVV.

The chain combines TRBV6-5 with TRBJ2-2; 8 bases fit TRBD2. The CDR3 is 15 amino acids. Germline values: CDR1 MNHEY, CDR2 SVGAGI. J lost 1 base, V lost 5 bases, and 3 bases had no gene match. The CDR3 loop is CASSSTSGNTGELFF. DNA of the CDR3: TGTGCCAGCAGTAGTACTAGCGGGAACACCGGGGAGCTGTTTTTT.

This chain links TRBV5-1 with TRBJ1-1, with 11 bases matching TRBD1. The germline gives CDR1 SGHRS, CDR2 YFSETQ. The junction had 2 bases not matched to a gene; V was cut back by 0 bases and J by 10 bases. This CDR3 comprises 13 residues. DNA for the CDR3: TGCGCCAGCAGCTTGGCCGGGACAGGGGGAGCTTTCTTT. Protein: CASSLAGTGGAFF.

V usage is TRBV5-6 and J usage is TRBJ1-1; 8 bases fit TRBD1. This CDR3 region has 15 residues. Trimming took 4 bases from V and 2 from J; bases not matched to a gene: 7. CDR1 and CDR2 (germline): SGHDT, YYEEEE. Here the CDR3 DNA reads TGTGCCAGCAGCGACAGGGGAGGACCCAACACTGAAGCTTTCTTT. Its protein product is CASSDRGGPNTEAFF.

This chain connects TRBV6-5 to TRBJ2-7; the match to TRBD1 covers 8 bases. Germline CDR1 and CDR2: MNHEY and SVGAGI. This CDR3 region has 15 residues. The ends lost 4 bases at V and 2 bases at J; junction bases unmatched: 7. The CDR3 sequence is CASSSRAGGTYEQYF. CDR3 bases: TGTGCCAGCAGTTCCCGTGCAGGGGGCACCTACGAGCAGTACTTC.

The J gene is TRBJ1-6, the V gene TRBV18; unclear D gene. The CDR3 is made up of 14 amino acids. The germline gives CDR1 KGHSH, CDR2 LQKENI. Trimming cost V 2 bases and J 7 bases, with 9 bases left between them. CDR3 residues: CASSPSAGNSPLHF. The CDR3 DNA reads TGTGCCAGCTCACCATCGGCGGGAAATTCACCCCTCCACTTT.

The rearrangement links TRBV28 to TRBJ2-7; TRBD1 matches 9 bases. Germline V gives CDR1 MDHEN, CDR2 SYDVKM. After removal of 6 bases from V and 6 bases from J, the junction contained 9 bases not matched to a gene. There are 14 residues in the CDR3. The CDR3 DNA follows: TGTGCCAGCAGATTACCCGTGACAGGGGGCGAGCAGTACTTC. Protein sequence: CASRLPVTGGEQYF.